This T cell receptor beta chain was captured in a study of T cell responses to AZD1222 COVID-19 vaccine. The table came from immunoSEQ multiplex PCR; TCRdb's copy has only in-frame clones and leaves some out. The sample yields about 190,000 clones, under 95% seen once. The V gene's germline CDR1 is MNHNS and CDR2 SASEGT. The CDR3 contains 20 residues. V dropped 1 base and J dropped 3; count of bases not matched to a gene: 15. The sequencing used peripheral blood, collected on day 0 of AZD1222 vaccination. The rearrangement links TRBV6-1 to TRBJ1-5; 10 bases align to TRBD1. This sequence originates from an adult in good health. Here the CDR3 reads CASSEVLSGQGISYNQPQHF. In DNA form, the CDR3 reads TGTGCCAGCAGTGAAGTCCTATCGGGACAGGGGATCTCCTACAATCAGCCCCAGCATTTT.